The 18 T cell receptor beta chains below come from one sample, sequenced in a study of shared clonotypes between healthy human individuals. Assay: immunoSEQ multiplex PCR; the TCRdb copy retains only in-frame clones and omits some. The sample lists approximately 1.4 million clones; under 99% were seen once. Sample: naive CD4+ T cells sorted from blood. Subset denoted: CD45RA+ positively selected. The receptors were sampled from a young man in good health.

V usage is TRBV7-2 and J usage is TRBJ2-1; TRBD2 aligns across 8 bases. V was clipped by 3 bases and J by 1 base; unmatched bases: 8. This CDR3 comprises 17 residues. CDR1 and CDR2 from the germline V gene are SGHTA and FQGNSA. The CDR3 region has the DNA TGTGCCAGCAGCTTTGGTATAGCGGGGACTTCCTACAATGAGCAGTTCTTC. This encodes CASSFGIAGTSYNEQFF.

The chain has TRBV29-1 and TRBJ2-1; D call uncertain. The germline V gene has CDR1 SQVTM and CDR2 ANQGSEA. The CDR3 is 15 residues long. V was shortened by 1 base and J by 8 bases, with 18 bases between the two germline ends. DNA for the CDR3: TGCAGCGTTGAAGGACGTGGTGAAGGTGTCGATGAGCAGTTCTTC. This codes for CSVEGRGEGVDEQFF.

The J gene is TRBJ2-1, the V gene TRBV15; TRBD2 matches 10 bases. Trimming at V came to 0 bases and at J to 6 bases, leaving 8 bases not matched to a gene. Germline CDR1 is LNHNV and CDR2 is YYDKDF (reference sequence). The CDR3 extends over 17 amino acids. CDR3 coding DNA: TGTGCCACCAGCAGAGATAGGAGAACTAGCGGGGTCAATGAGCAGTTCTTC. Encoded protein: CATSRDRRTSGVNEQFF.

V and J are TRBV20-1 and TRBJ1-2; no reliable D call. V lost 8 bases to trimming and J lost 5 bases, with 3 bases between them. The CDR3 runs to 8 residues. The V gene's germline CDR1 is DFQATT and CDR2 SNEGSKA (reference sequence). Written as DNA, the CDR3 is TGCAGTACGTATGGCTACACCTTC. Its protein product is CSTYGYTF.

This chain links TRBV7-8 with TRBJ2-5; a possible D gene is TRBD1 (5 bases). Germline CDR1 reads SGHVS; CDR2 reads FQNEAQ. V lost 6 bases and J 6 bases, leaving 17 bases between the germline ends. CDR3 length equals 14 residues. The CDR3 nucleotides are TGTGCCAGCAGTCCTGTCAGGGTCAAAAAGACCCAGTACTTC. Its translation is CASSPVRVKKTQYF.

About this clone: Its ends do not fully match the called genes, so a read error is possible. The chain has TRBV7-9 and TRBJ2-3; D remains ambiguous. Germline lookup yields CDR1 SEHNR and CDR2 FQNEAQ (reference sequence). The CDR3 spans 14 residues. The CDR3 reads CASTEQTSTDTQYF. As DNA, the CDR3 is TGTGCTAGCACTGAGCAGACTAGCACAGATACGCAGTATTTT.

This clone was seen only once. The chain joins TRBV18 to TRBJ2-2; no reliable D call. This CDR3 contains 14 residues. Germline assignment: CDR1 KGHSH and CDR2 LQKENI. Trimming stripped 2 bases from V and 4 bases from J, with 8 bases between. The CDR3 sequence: CASSPLSSTGELFF. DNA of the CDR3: TGTGCCAGCTCACCATTATCAAGCACCGGGGAGCTGTTTTTT.

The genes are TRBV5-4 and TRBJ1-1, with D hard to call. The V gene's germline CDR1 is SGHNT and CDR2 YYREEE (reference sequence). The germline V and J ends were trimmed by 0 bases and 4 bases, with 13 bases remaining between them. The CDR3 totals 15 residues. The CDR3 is CASSLDRTVITEAFF. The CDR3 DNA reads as TGTGCCAGCAGCTTGGATAGGACGGTCATCACTGAAGCTTTCTTT.

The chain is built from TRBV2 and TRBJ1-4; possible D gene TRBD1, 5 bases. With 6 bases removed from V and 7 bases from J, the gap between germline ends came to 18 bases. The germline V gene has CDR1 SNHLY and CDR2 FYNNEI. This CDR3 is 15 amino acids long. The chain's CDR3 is CASRGRRSGGEKLFF. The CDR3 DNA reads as TGTGCCAGCAGGGGACGACGGAGCGGTGGTGAAAAACTGTTTTTT.

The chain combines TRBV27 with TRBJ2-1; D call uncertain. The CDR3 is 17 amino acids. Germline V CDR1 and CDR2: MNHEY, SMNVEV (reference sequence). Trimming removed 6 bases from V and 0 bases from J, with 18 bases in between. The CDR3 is CASRPKSALSSYNEQFF. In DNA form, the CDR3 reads TGTGCCAGCAGGCCCAAATCTGCGTTAAGCTCCTACAATGAGCAGTTCTTC.

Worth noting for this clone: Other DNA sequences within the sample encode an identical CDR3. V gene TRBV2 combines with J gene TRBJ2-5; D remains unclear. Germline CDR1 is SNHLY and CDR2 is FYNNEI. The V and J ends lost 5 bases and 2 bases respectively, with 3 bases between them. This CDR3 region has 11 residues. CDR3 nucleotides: TGTGCCAGCAGTAGACAAGAGACCCAGTACTTC. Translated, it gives CASSRQETQYF.

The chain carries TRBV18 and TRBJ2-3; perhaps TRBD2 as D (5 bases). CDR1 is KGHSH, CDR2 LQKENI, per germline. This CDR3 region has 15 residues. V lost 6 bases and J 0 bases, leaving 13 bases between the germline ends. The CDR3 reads CASSGFGGSTDTQYF. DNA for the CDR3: TGTGCCAGCTCGGGATTCGGCGGGAGCACAGATACGCAGTATTTT. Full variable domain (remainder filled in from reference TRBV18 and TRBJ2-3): NAGVMQNPRHLVRRRGQEARLRCSPMKGHSHVYWYRQLPEEGLKFMVYLQKENIIDESGMPKERFSAEFPKEGPSILRIQQVVRGDSAAYFCASSGFGGSTDTQYFGPGTRLTVL.

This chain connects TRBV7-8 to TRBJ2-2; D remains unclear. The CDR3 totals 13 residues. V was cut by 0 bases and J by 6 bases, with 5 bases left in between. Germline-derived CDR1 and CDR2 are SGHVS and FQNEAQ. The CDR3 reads CASSLAWAGELFF. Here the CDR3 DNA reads TGTGCCAGCAGCTTAGCTTGGGCCGGGGAGCTGTTTTTT.

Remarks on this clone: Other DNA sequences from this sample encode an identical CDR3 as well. The CDR3 loop is CASSPTSGRGNEQFF. As DNA, the CDR3 is TGTGCCAGCTCACCGACTAGCGGGAGGGGGAATGAGCAGTTCTTC. The rearrangement links TRBV18 to TRBJ2-1; TRBD2 agrees at 14 bases. The germline V gene has CDR1 KGHSH and CDR2 LQKENI. There are 15 residues in the CDR3. V dropped 3 bases and J dropped 7; count of bases not matched to a gene: 2.

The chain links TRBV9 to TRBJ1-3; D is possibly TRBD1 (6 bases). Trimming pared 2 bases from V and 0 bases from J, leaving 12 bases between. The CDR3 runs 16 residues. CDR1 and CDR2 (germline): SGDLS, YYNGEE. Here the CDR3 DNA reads TGTGCCAGCAGCGTCCGAGGGGACAACTCTGGAAACACCATATATTTT. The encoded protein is CASSVRGDNSGNTIYF. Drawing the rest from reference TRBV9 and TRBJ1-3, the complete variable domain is DSGVTQTPKHLITATGQRVTLRCSPRSGDLSVYWYQQSLDQGLQFLIQYYNGEERAKGNILERFSAQQFPDLHSELNLSSLELGDSALYFCASSVRGDNSGNTIYFGEGSWLTVV.

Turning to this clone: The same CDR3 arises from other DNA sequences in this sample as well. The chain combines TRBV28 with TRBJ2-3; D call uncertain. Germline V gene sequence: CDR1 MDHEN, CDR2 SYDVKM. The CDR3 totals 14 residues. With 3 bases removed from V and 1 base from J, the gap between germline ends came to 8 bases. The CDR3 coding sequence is TGTGCCAGCAGTTTCAGGCAGGGCACAGATACGCAGTATTTT. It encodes CASSFRQGTDTQYF.

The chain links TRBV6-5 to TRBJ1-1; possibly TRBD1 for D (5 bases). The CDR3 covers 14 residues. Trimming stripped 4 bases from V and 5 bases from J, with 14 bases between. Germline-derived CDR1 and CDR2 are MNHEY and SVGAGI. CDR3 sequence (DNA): TGTGCCAGCAGTTCAATGGGGGGTGGGACTGAAGCTTTCTTT. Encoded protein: CASSSMGGGTEAFF.

The CDR3 protein is CSVTGDGITEAFF. CDR3 nucleotides: TGCAGCGTTACAGGGGATGGGATCACTGAAGCTTTCTTT. The J gene is TRBJ1-1, the V gene TRBV29-1; 7 positions agree with TRBD1. This CDR3 is 13 amino acids long. After removal of 5 bases from V and 4 bases from J, the junction contained 7 bases not matched to a gene. Germline CDR1 reads SQVTM; CDR2 reads ANQGSEA.